Below are 27 T cell receptor beta chains sequenced from a single sample in a study of T cell responses to AZD1222 COVID-19 vaccine. Sequenced by immunoSEQ multiplex PCR; TCRdb stores in-frame clones only, minus some. The sample holds some 120,000 clones, approximately 86% seen once. Specimen: peripheral blood, collected on day 0 of AZD1222 vaccination. These receptors were collected from an adult in good health.

The chain recombines TRBV7-2 with TRBJ2-3; no reliable D call. The CDR3 is 17 residues long. Per the germline V gene, CDR1 is SGHTA and CDR2 is FQGNSA. The V gene lost 3 bases and the J gene lost 0 bases, with 16 bases spanning the gap. CDR3 nucleotides: TGTGCCAGCAGCTTGAGGTCAGCAGGACCTAGCACAGATACGCAGTATTTT. Translating gives CASSLRSAGPSTDTQYF.

V and J are TRBV30 and TRBJ2-1; D possibly matches TRBD1 or TRBD2 (5 bases each). CDR3 length: 10 amino acids. CDR1 is GTSNPN and CDR2 is SVGIG in the germline V gene (reference sequence). Trimming cost V 3 bases and J 12 bases, with 9 bases left between them. The CDR3: CAWSEGPQFF. The DNA of the CDR3 is TGTGCCTGGAGCGAGGGGCCGCAGTTCTTC.

The V gene is TRBV5-5, the J gene TRBJ1-5; a weak D match, TRBD1 (5 bases). Germline CDR1 SGHKS, CDR2 YYEKEE (reference sequence). V lost 3 bases and J lost 2, with 12 bases in between. The CDR3 sequence is 15 residues long. CDR3 nucleotides: TGTGCCAGCAGCTCGAGGGTAGGGGGCAATCAGCCCCAGCATTTT. It yields the protein CASSSRVGGNQPQHF.

This clone was recorded only once. V gene TRBV25-1 combines with J gene TRBJ1-1; D remains unclear. This CDR3 spans 15 amino acids. Germline V gives CDR1 MGHDK, CDR2 SYGVNS. Between the trimmed V and J ends, which lost 1 base and 1 base, there was a span of 10 bases. The CDR3: CASSESMPRNTEAFF. The CDR3 bases are TGTGCCAGCAGTGAATCGATGCCCAGGAACACTGAAGCTTTCTTT.

This chain joins TRBV5-8 and TRBJ2-3; the match to TRBD1 covers 8 bases. The germline V gene has CDR1 SGHTS and CDR2 YDEGEE. This CDR3 has 16 residues. J was trimmed by 5 bases and V by 0 bases; bases with no gene match: 8. CDR3 in amino acids: CASSLATGAMIDTQYF. The CDR3 DNA reads TGTGCCAGCAGCTTGGCGACAGGGGCCATGATAGATACGCAGTATTTT.

The rearrangement links TRBV19 to TRBJ1-5; D ambiguous. Germline values: CDR1 LNHDA, CDR2 SQIVND (reference sequence). Trimming removed 1 base from V and 13 bases from J, with 8 bases in between. The CDR3 loop spans 11 amino acids. Written as DNA, the CDR3 is TGTGCCAGTAGTATAGGCCAGAAACAGCATTTT. This codes for CASSIGQKQHF. The full variable domain, completed using reference TRBV19 and TRBJ1-5, is DGGITQSPKYLFRKEGQNVTLSCEQNLNHDAMYWYRQDPGQGLRLIYYSQIVNDFQKGDIAEGYSVSREKKESFPLTVTSAQKNPTAFYLCASSIGQKQHFGDGTRLSIL.

The J gene is TRBJ1-1, the V gene TRBV29-1; possibly TRBD1 for D (5 bases). V lost 7 bases to trimming and J lost 10 bases, with 16 bases between them. Per the germline V gene, CDR1 is SQVTM and CDR2 is ANQGSEA. CDR3 length equals 11 residues. The chain's CDR3 is CSAAGTLIAFF. Written as DNA, the CDR3 is TGCAGCGCTGCTGGGACCCTAATAGCTTTCTTT.

In this sample, this clone turned up a few times. This chain links TRBV28 with TRBJ2-2, with 9 bases lining up with TRBD1. Trimming removed 5 bases from V and 7 bases from J; junction bases left unmatched: 5. The CDR3 spans 14 residues. Per the germline V gene, CDR1 is MDHEN and CDR2 is SYDVKM. CDR3 sequence reads: CASSRQGESGELFF. The CDR3 DNA reads as TGTGCCAGCAGTAGACAGGGGGAGAGCGGGGAGCTGTTTTTT.

This clone was detected once. The chain links TRBV6-5 to TRBJ2-7; 9 nucleotides align to TRBD1. There are 14 residues in the CDR3. Trimming removed 6 bases from V and 1 base from J; junction bases left unmatched: 4. Germline V gene lookup returns CDR1 MNHEY and CDR2 SVGAGI. The CDR3 coding sequence is TGTGCCAGCAGGCTGGGACAGGGTTCCTACGAGCAGTACTTC. Protein sequence: CASRLGQGSYEQYF.

The rearrangement links TRBV5-1 to TRBJ1-6, with 8 bases fitting TRBD1. The germline V gene has CDR1 SGHRS and CDR2 YFSETQ. The V segment lost 2 bases and the J segment 7 bases; nucleotides outside the gene matches: 8. This CDR3 contains 16 residues. The chain's CDR3 is CASSLYDRGGNSPLHF. The CDR3 DNA sequence: TGCGCCAGCAGCTTATATGACAGGGGAGGGAATTCACCCCTCCACTTT.

V usage is TRBV5-5 and J usage is TRBJ2-2; the match to TRBD1 covers 7 bases. CDR3 size: 14 residues. After removal of 4 bases from V and 3 bases from J, the junction contained 3 bases not matched to a gene. Germline V CDR1 and CDR2: SGHKS, YYEKEE (reference sequence). CDR3 sequence reads: CASSRDRDTGELFF. CDR3 in DNA: TGTGCCAGCAGCCGTGACAGGGACACCGGGGAGCTGTTTTTT.

The V gene is TRBV5-1, the J gene TRBJ1-1, with 9 nucleotides matching TRBD1. The V gene's germline CDR1 is SGHRS and CDR2 YFSETQ. The CDR3 extends over 14 amino acids. The junction had 4 bases not matched to a gene; V was cut back by 3 bases and J by 4 bases. The CDR3 protein is CASSSIQGATEAFF. Here the CDR3 DNA reads TGCGCCAGCAGCTCCATACAGGGGGCCACTGAAGCTTTCTTT.

The rearrangement joins TRBV7-9 to TRBJ2-2, with D possibly matching TRBD1 (6 bases). The CDR3 spans 14 residues. Looked up from germline, CDR1 is SEHNR and CDR2 is FQNEAQ (reference sequence). The V and J ends lost 1 base and 4 bases respectively, with 7 bases between them. The CDR3 DNA reads as TGTGCCAGCAGCTTAGTGGGGGCCACCGGGGAGCTGTTTTTT. Its protein is CASSLVGATGELFF.

This clone was observed a single time. This sequence joins TRBV7-9 and TRBJ1-2; 9 positions agree with TRBD1. The CDR3 extends over 16 amino acids. The V and J ends lost 4 bases and 5 bases, in that order; junction bases with no gene match: 11. Germline V gene lookup returns CDR1 SEHNR and CDR2 FQNEAQ (reference sequence). This chain's CDR3 is CASSSRLDRGRYGYTF. CDR3 in DNA: TGTGCCAGCAGCTCCCGATTAGACAGGGGGAGGTATGGCTACACCTTC.

This rearrangement joins TRBV7-3 to TRBJ1-6; maybe TRBD1 (5 bases). This CDR3 has 15 residues. CDR1 and CDR2 (germline): SGHTA, FQGTGA. The V and J ends lost 1 base and 7 bases respectively, with 11 bases between them. The CDR3 DNA reads as TGTGCCAGCAGCTTAATTGCAGGGAGGAATTCACCCCTCCACTTT. Translation gives CASSLIAGRNSPLHF.

The chain's CDR3 is CASSVDTFSYEQYF. CDR3 nucleotides: TGTGCCAGCAGCGTAGATACGTTCTCCTACGAGCAGTACTTC. This chain links TRBV9 with TRBJ2-7; no clear D gene. The CDR3 is 14 residues long. Per germline, CDR1 SGDLS and CDR2 YYNGEE. Trimming took 0 bases from V and 0 from J, leaving 7 bases between them.

V usage is TRBV5-1 and J usage is TRBJ2-2; D unresolved. Germline values: CDR1 SGHRS, CDR2 YFSETQ. Trimming took 4 bases from V and 5 from J, leaving 18 bases between them. The CDR3 sequence is 16 residues long. For the CDR3, the DNA is TGCGCCAGCAGCCTCGCCCCGGCGAGACGTACCGGGGAGCTGTTTTTT. It specifies CASSLAPARRTGELFF.

The V gene is TRBV6-5, the J gene TRBJ1-1; D unclear. CDR1 and CDR2 from the germline V gene are MNHEY and SVGAGI. The CDR3 contains 13 residues. The germline V and J ends were trimmed by 6 bases and 5 bases, with 13 bases remaining between them. In DNA, the CDR3 is TGTGCCAGCAGGGACCTCCAGTGGACTGAAGCTTTCTTT. Its protein is CASRDLQWTEAFF.

The chain is built from TRBV11-2 and TRBJ1-1; 7 bases map to TRBD1. V lost 0 bases and J lost 6; bases outside the gene matches: 4. This CDR3 is built from 14 residues. CDR1 and CDR2 from the germline V gene are SGHAT and FQNNGV. The CDR3 loop is CASSLEIGGAEAFF. The CDR3 DNA sequence: TGTGCCAGCAGCTTAGAGATAGGGGGCGCTGAAGCTTTCTTT.

The rearrangement uses TRBV18 and TRBJ1-1, with unresolved D. V was trimmed by 3 bases and J by 3 bases, leaving 8 bases between them. This CDR3 contains 13 residues. CDR1 is KGHSH and CDR2 is LQKENI in the germline V gene. The CDR3 here is CASSPQRHTEAFF. The CDR3 coding sequence is TGTGCCAGCTCACCTCAGAGACACACTGAAGCTTTCTTT. Full variable domain (outside the CDR3, taken from reference TRBV18 and TRBJ1-1): NAGVMQNPRHLVRRRGQEARLRCSPMKGHSHVYWYRQLPEEGLKFMVYLQKENIIDESGMPKERFSAEFPKEGPSILRIQQVVRGDSAAYFCASSPQRHTEAFFGQGTRLTVV.

The V gene is TRBV6-4, the J gene TRBJ2-2, with 11 bases fitting TRBD2. V was pared by 7 bases and J by 5 bases, with 6 bases of the junction left unmatched. Germline CDR1 is MRHNA and CDR2 is SNTAGT. The CDR3 extends over 15 amino acids. CDR3 sequence (DNA): TGTGCCAGCAAGAAACTAGCGGGGGATACCGGGGAGCTGTTTTTT. This codes for CASKKLAGDTGELFF.

V usage is TRBV19 and J usage is TRBJ2-2; no definite D call. Trimming took 3 bases from V and 8 from J, leaving 7 bases between them. This CDR3 has 12 residues. Per germline, CDR1 LNHDA and CDR2 SQIVND (reference sequence). The CDR3 nucleotides read TGTGCCAGTAGTATTCCGTGGGGGGAGCTGTTTTTT. It codes for CASSIPWGELFF.

The chain employs TRBV29-1 and TRBJ2-3; D unresolved. Deletions cut 4 bases from V and 3 bases from J, with 11 bases between. This CDR3 is 13 amino acids long. Germline assignment: CDR1 SQVTM and CDR2 ANQGSEA. The DNA of the CDR3 is TGCAGCGTTGCGACCCGGGTAACAGATACGCAGTATTTT. Protein sequence: CSVATRVTDTQYF.

This chain joins TRBV18 and TRBJ1-2, with D uncertain. Trimming removed 4 bases from V and 0 bases from J, with 9 bases in between. CDR1 KGHSH and CDR2 LQKENI come from the germline V gene. This CDR3 is 14 amino acids long. CDR3 DNA sequence: TGTGCCAGCTCACGGACGGAAGCTAACTATGGCTACACCTTC. Protein: CASSRTEANYGYTF.

The chain links TRBV7-2 to TRBJ1-1, with a tentative D call TRBD1 (5 bases). Germline V CDR1 and CDR2: SGHTA, FQGNSA. V gave up 1 base and J gave up 2 bases, with 14 bases separating them. CDR3 length equals 16 residues. The CDR3 here is CASSLVSLRVNTEAFF. In nucleotides, the CDR3 is TGTGCCAGCAGCTTAGTGTCTCTCAGGGTAAACACTGAAGCTTTCTTT.

The chain combines TRBV4-2 with TRBJ2-1; D is uncertain. Germline lookup yields CDR1 LGHNA and CDR2 YNFKEQ. CDR3 length: 14 amino acids. The V end was cut by 1 base, the J end by 4 bases, with 8 bases between. The CDR3 DNA is TGTGCCAGCAGCCAAGCGGGTACTTACAATGAGCAGTTCTTC. Translation gives CASSQAGTYNEQFF.

The rearrangement joins TRBV7-2 to TRBJ1-6; the D gene is possibly TRBD1 (5 bases). V was shortened by 6 bases and J by 5 bases, with 14 bases between the two germline ends. The CDR3 runs 15 residues. Germline CDR1 reads SGHTA; CDR2 reads FQGNSA. This CDR3 reads CASRDTTANNSPLHF. Here the CDR3 DNA reads TGTGCCAGCAGGGATACGACAGCTAATAATTCACCCCTCCACTTT.